This T cell receptor (beta chain) appears in the sequencing data of a study of neoadjuvant anti-PD-1 for oral cavity cancer. On the study more broadly: Most patients had three to four biweekly doses of 3 mg/kg nivolumab before resection. Around day 43, patients without progression received a fourth nivolumab dose before surgery.

Study observations and caveats: Treg/Th17 ratio rose with pretreatment blood and fell with post-treatment tumor TCRbeta clonality. Post-nivolumab, blood T cell clonality was significantly elevated in non-responders.

Generated by immunoSEQ multiplex PCR, the TCRdb table keeps only in-frame clones and is missing some. Among under 85,000 clones listed, around 80% were seen once. The count of this clone is one. Its antigen is still unknown. The origin of this receptor is a person aged 35 to 85 with oral cavity squamous cell carcinoma. The source material was PBMCs, sampled before nivolumab (anti-PD-1) treatment.

The CDR3 region is CAIGPTPNTGELFF. The CDR3 coding sequence is TGTGCCATCGGACCCACCCCAAACACCGGGGAGCTGTTTTTT. The V call is TRBV19, the J call TRBJ2-2; D call uncertain. CDR1 and CDR2 (germline): LNHDA, SQIVND (reference sequence). V was trimmed by 10 bases and J by 2 bases, leaving 14 bases between them. This CDR3 is 14 amino acids long.